The next 9 T cell receptor beta chains were all read from a single sample in a study of blood T cell repertoires in COVID-19. The table came from immunoSEQ multiplex PCR; TCRdb's copy has only in-frame clones and leaves some out. This table has around 240,000 clones, roughly 85% appearing once. Sequences were obtained from PBMCs or T cells enriched from blood (not recorded which). Source of these receptors: a woman aged 50 to 65 who had recovered from COVID-19.

The chain is built from TRBV2 and TRBJ2-1, with a possible D match to TRBD2 (6 bases). V lost 1 base and J 1 base, leaving 11 bases between the germline ends. Germline V gene sequence: CDR1 SNHLY, CDR2 FYNNEI. The CDR3 runs 16 residues. This chain's CDR3 is CASSEGKRVSYNEQFF. CDR3 bases: TGTGCCAGCAGTGAAGGAAAGCGGGTTTCCTACAATGAGCAGTTCTTC.

The chain joins TRBV14 to TRBJ2-6; D is undetermined. This CDR3 contains 15 residues. The V and J ends lost 4 bases and 3 bases respectively, with 10 bases between them. Germline V gene lookup returns CDR1 SGHDN and CDR2 FVKESK. The CDR3 region has the DNA TGTGCCAGCAGCCCCCCTCTAGGTGGGGCCAACGTCCTGACTTTC. Its protein is CASSPPLGGANVLTF. Using reference TRBV14 and TRBJ2-6 for the parts outside the CDR3, the full variable domain is EAGVTQFPSHSVIEKGQTVTLRCDPISGHDNLYWYRRVMGKEIKFLLHFVKESKQDESGMPNNRFLAERTGGTYSTLKVQPAELEDSGVYFCASSPPLGGANVLTFGAGSRLTVL.

The rearrangement links TRBV27 to TRBJ2-5; D may be TRBD2 (6 bases). CDR3 length: 15 residues. Germline lookup yields CDR1 MNHEY and CDR2 SMNVEV (reference sequence). V lost 6 bases, J lost 4 bases, and 18 bases lay in between. CDR3 region: CASRPMGGLGETQYF. Written as DNA, the CDR3 is TGTGCCAGCAGACCAATGGGGGGTTTGGGAGAGACCCAGTACTTC.

The V and J genes are TRBV19 and TRBJ1-3; D perhaps matches TRBD1 (6 bases). This CDR3 comprises 17 residues. CDR1 and CDR2 from the germline V gene are LNHDA and SQIVND (reference sequence). V was cut by 2 bases and J by 0 bases, with 14 bases left in between. The DNA of the CDR3 is TGTGCCAGTAGTATACGTGGGGGCGGACTCTCTGGAAACACCATATATTTT. Protein sequence: CASSIRGGGLSGNTIYF.

The CDR3 DNA follows: TGCGCCAGCAGCCATAACAGCGGGAGAGGCTCAGATACGCAGTATTTT. This translates into CASSHNSGRGSDTQYF. This chain connects TRBV4-1 to TRBJ2-3; TRBD2 agrees at 8 bases. This CDR3 region has 16 residues. V gave up 3 bases and J gave up 4 bases; unmatched junction bases: 9. Germline CDR1 reads MGHRA; CDR2 reads YSYEKL.

The chain uses TRBV5-1 and TRBJ2-1, with 9 bases lining up with TRBD2. Trimming took 0 bases from V and 5 from J; bases not matched to a gene: 3. The germline V gene has CDR1 SGHRS and CDR2 YFSETQ. The CDR3 runs to 15 residues. The DNA for the CDR3 is TGCGCCAGCAGCTTGGAGCTAGCGGGAAACAATGAGCAGTTCTTC. Its translation is CASSLELAGNNEQFF.

The chain uses TRBV7-9 and TRBJ1-2; 9 bases are a match to TRBD1. V was clipped by 4 bases and J by 8 bases; unmatched bases: 2. Germline CDR1 reads SEHNR; CDR2 reads FQNEAQ (reference sequence). The CDR3 is made up of 12 amino acids. The CDR3 nucleotides are TGTGCCAGCAGCTCTACAGGGGGCGGCTACACCTTC. Its protein product is CASSSTGGGYTF.

This chain joins TRBV7-8 and TRBJ1-2, with 8 bases that match TRBD1. The V and J ends lost 2 bases and 6 bases, in that order; junction bases with no gene match: 5. Germline V lookup: CDR1 SGHVS, CDR2 FQNEAQ. The CDR3 covers 14 residues. The CDR3 region has the DNA TGTGCCAGCAGCTTATCCACAGGGGGAAATGGCTACACCTTC. Protein product: CASSLSTGGNGYTF.

The chain is built from TRBV2 and TRBJ2-2; a weak D match, TRBD2 (6 bases). V lost 4 bases to trimming and J lost 6 bases, with 15 bases between them. The CDR3 has 15 amino acids. The germline V gene has CDR1 SNHLY and CDR2 FYNNEI. In nucleotides, the CDR3 is TGTGCCAGCAGTGCAGCCGGGGGACGGCCCGGGGAGCTGTTTTTT. Protein: CASSAAGGRPGELFF.